The present entry profiles one TCR beta chain with its context. This sample is part of a study of blood T cell repertoires in COVID-19. Only in-frame clones appear in the TCRdb table, and some are missing; sequencing was by immunoSEQ multiplex PCR. Counted here are some 100,000 clones, about 84% occurring once; the ten biggest clones make up 20% to 30%. Sequences were obtained from peripheral blood. This sequence originates from a man aged 80 or over with active or convalescent COVID-19.

The CDR3 region has the DNA TGTGCCAGTACCGCCGGGACAGTTAATTCACCCCTCCACTTT. Amino acids: CASTAGTVNSPLHF. The chain employs TRBV19 and TRBJ1-6; 7 bases line up with TRBD1. Unmatched junction bases numbered 6, after V lost 7 bases and J lost 6 bases. The CDR3 covers 14 residues. Germline values: CDR1 LNHDA, CDR2 SQIVND (reference sequence).